The T cell receptor beta chain under discussion was sequenced for a study of blood T cell repertoires in COVID-19. In the study overall: Spain, Italy and the United States supplied samples that represented acute and convalescent COVID-19. T cells, B-cell-depleted T cells, or PBMCs provided the cDNA or gDNA that served as material.

In the authors' workflow: How many nucleated cells were present was estimated from reference gene primer amplification. The data were produced by immunoSEQ multiplex PCR, yet TCRdb's version contains in-frame clones alone and is incomplete. D and trimming were read from the DNA, whereas the V and J calls and clone size are those reported in that table. The sample yields 69,000 or so clones, 90% seen once. CDR1 and CDR2 from the germline V gene are LNHDA and SQIVND (reference sequence). There are 15 residues in the CDR3. V lost 4 bases, J lost 2 bases, and 13 bases lay in between. This chain joins TRBV19 and TRBJ2-3; D is unclear. Sequences were obtained from peripheral blood. The source is a man aged 50 or older with acute or convalescent COVID-19. CDR3 sequence (DNA): TGTGCCAGTAGTAGGGCCTTATTGTTCACAGATACGCAGTATTTT. Translating gives CASSRALLFTDTQYF.